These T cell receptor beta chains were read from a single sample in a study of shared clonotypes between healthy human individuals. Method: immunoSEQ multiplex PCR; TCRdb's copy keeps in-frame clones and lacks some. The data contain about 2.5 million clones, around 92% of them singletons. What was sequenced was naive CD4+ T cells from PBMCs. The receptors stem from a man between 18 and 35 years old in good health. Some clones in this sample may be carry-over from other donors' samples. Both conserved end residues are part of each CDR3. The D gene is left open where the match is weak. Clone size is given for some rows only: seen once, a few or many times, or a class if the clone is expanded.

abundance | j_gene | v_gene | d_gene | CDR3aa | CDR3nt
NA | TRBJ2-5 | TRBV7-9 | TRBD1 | CASSFSTGEETQYF | TGTGCCAGCAGCTTTAGTACAGGGGAAGAGACCCAGTACTTC
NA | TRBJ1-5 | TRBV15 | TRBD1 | CATSETGNQPQHF | TGTGCCACCAGCGAGACAGGGAATCAGCCCCAGCATTTT
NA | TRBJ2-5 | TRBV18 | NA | CASSPIQETQYF | TGTGCCAGCTCACCGATCCAAGAGACCCAGTACTTC
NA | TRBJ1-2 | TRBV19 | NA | CASSIFRTYGYTF | TGTGCCAGTAGTATCTTCAGGACCTATGGCTACACCTTC
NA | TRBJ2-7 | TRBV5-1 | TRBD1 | CASSLAGGEQYF | TGCGCCAGCAGCTTGGCAGGGGGCGAGCAGTACTTC
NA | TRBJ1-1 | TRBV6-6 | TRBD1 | CASSPRDSLTEAFF | TGTGCCAGCAGTCCCCGGGACAGTCTCACTGAAGCTTTCTTT
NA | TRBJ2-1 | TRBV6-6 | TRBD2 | CASQGGSSYNEQFF | TGTGCCAGCCAGGGCGGGAGCTCCTACAATGAGCAGTTCTTC
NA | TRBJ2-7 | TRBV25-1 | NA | CASSDPGRSYEQYF | TGTGCCAGCAGTGACCCGGGACGGTCCTACGAGCAGTACTTC
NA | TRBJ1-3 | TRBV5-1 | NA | CASSLDFTGNTIYF | TGCGCCAGCAGCCTGGACTTCACTGGAAACACCATATATTTT
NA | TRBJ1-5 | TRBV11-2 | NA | CASSFEADGPQHF | TGTGCCAGCAGCTTCGAAGCCGATGGGCCCCAGCATTTT
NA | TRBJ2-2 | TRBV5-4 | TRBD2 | CASSLFAGVNTGELFF | TGTGCCAGCAGCTTGTTTGCGGGAGTGAACACCGGGGAGCTGTTTTTT
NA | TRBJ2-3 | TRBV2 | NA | CASKATSTDTQYF | TGTGCCAGCAAAGCGACAAGCACAGATACGCAGTATTTT
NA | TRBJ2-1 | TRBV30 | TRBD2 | CAWSSEAGGPGNEQFF | TGTGCCTGGAGTTCCGAAGCGGGAGGGCCTGGTAATGAGCAGTTCTTC
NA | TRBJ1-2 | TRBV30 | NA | CARSGSNYGYTF | TGTGCCCGGAGTGGTTCTAACTATGGCTACACCTTC
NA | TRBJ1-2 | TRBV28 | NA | CASSLSGLNYGYTF | TGTGCCAGCAGTTTGTCGGGACTCAACTATGGCTACACCTTC
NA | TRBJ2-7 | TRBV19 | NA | CASRRGPSYEQYF | TGTGCCAGTAGGCGCGGTCCCTCCTACGAGCAGTACTTC
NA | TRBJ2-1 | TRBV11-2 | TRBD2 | CASSYLAGDSYNEQFF | TGTGCCAGCAGCTATCTAGCGGGCGATTCCTACAATGAGCAGTTCTTC
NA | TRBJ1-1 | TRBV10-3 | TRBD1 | CAIRKGTGGGLSTEAFF | TGTGCCATCAGAAAGGGGACAGGGGGCGGTCTGTCCACTGAAGCTTTCTTT
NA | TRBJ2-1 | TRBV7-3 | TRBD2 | CASSSPVSGVVGEQFF | TGTGCCAGCAGCTCCCCGGTTAGCGGGGTAGTAGGGGAGCAGTTCTTC
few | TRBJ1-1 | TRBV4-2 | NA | CASSQDRGWTEAFF | TGTGCCAGCAGCCAAGATCGGGGGTGGACTGAAGCTTTCTTT
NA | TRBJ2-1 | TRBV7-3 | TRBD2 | CASSLVTGLLTSGNEQFF | TGTGCCAGCAGCTTAGTAACAGGGCTGCTGACTAGCGGCAATGAGCAGTTCTTC
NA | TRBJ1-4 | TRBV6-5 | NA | CASSRDASGEKLFF | TGTGCCAGCAGCCGTGACGCATCGGGTGAAAAACTGTTTTTT
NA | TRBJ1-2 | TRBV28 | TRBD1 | CASRYGDRGGGYTF | TGTGCCAGCAGATACGGAGACAGGGGGGGTGGCTACACCTTC
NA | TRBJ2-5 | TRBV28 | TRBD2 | CASSSAGLAKETQYF | TGTGCCAGCAGTTCCGCCGGACTAGCGAAAGAGACCCAGTACTTC
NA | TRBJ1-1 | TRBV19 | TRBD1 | CASSHRGLTEAFF | TGTGCCAGTAGTCACAGGGGATTGACTGAAGCTTTCTTT
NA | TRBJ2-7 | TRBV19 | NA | CASSMRWLTSYEQYF | TGTGCCAGTAGTATGAGGTGGCTTACCTCCTACGAGCAGTACTTC
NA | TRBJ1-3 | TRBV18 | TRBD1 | CASSLQGASGNTIYF | TGTGCCAGCTCATTACAGGGGGCTTCTGGAAACACCATATATTTT
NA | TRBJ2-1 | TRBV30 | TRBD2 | CAWSEGGAGGGGFF | TGTGCCTGGAGTGAAGGAGGGGCGGGAGGCGGGGGGTTCTTC
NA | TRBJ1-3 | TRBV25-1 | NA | CAGNRFGGNTIYF | TGTGCCGGTAATCGGTTCGGTGGAAACACCATATATTTT
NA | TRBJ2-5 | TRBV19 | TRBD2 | CASSSLSASGRETQYF | TGTGCCAGTAGTAGTCTCTCGGCTAGCGGGAGAGAGACCCAGTACTTC
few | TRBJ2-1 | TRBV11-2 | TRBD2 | CASSWSSGSVNEQFF | TGTGCCAGCAGCTGGAGTAGCGGGAGTGTCAATGAGCAGTTCTTC
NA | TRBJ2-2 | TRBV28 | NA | CASSYLRGSPGELFF | TGTGCCAGCAGTTACCTCCGAGGGTCGCCGGGGGAGCTGTTTTTT
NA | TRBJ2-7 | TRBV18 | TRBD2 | CASSPTASGRWEQYF | TGTGCCAGCTCACCCACCGCTAGCGGGAGGTGGGAGCAGTACTTC
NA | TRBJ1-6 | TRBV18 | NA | CASGGRGSPLHF | TGTGCCAGCGGGGGCAGGGGCTCACCCCTCCACTTT
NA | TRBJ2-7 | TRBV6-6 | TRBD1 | CASGGQGARQYF | TGTGCCAGCGGGGGACAGGGGGCGCGGCAGTACTTC
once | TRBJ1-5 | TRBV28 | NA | CASSPKGRSQPQHF | TGTGCCAGCAGTCCGAAAGGACGTAGTCAGCCCCAGCATTTT
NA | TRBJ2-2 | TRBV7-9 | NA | CASSPFGYGELFF | TGTGCCAGCAGCCCCTTCGGATACGGGGAGCTGTTTTTT